Below, 17 T cell receptor beta chains from the same sample are listed, as sequenced in a study of tumor-infiltrating lymphocytes in localized non-small cell lung cancer. This table comes from immunoSEQ multiplex PCR, and its TCRdb copy is limited to in-frame clones, with some not included. This repertoire shows 6,000 to 7,000 clones, around 70% found once; its top ten account for around 30%. Sequencing was done on a sample of lung tumor tissue. Source of these receptors: a human donor with non-small cell lung cancer.

This clone was counted only a few times. The V and J genes are TRBV7-9 and TRBJ1-6, with a possible D match to TRBD1 (5 bases). Trimming left V 2 bases short and J 1 base short, with 12 bases between. The germline gives CDR1 SEHNR, CDR2 FQNEAQ (reference sequence). The CDR3 is 17 amino acids. The CDR3 loop reads CASSLFGRGSYNSPLHF. CDR3 coding DNA: TGTGCCAGCAGCTTATTTGGTCGGGGGTCCTATAATTCACCCCTCCACTTT.

The chain uses TRBV15 and TRBJ2-4; D may be TRBD2 (6 bases). The CDR3 consists of 17 residues. V was pared by 0 bases and J by 1 base, with 13 bases between. The germline V gene has CDR1 LNHNV and CDR2 YYDKDF (reference sequence). The CDR3 sequence: CATSRDLEGRAKNIQYF. The CDR3 nucleotides are TGTGCCACCAGCAGAGATTTGGAGGGCCGGGCCAAAAACATTCAGTACTTC. Filled out from reference TRBV15 and TRBJ2-4, the complete variable domain reads DAMVIQNPRYQVTQFGKPVTLSCSQTLNHNVMYWYQQKSSQAPKLLFHYYDKDFNNEADTPDNFQSRRPNTSFCFLDIRSPGLGDTAMYLCATSRDLEGRAKNIQYFGAGTRLSVL.

V and J are TRBV5-1 and TRBJ1-5; D may be TRBD1 (5 bases). This CDR3 is built from 16 residues. The germline gives CDR1 SGHRS, CDR2 YFSETQ. Trimming cost V 0 bases and J 1 base, with 11 bases left between them. The CDR3 sequence: CASSLEKGRSNQPQHF. Here the CDR3 DNA reads TGCGCCAGCAGCTTGGAAAAGGGACGGAGCAATCAGCCCCAGCATTTT. The full variable domain, rest sourced from reference TRBV5-1 and TRBJ1-5, is KAGVTQTPRYLIKTRGQQVTLSCSPISGHRSVSWYQQTPGQGLQFLFEYFSETQRNKGNFPGRFSGRQFSNSRSEMNVSTLELGDSALYLCASSLEKGRSNQPQHFGDGTRLSIL.

This sequence joins TRBV6-6 and TRBJ2-1; D possibly matches TRBD1 or TRBD2 (5 bases each). V shed 4 bases and J shed 8 bases, with 12 bases lying between them. Germline-derived CDR1 and CDR2 are MNHNY and SVGAGI (reference sequence). This CDR3 is 13 amino acids long. DNA of the CDR3: TGTGCCAGCAGTTTAGGGGACCTTCATGAGCAGTTCTTC. Its protein product is CASSLGDLHEQFF.

This rearrangement joins TRBV6-5 to TRBJ1-1; TRBD1 agrees at 9 bases. The junction had 3 bases not matched to a gene; V was cut back by 2 bases and J by 8 bases. There are 13 residues in the CDR3. In germline, CDR1 is MNHEY, CDR2 SVGAGI. The CDR3 nucleotides read TGTGCCAGCAGTTACGACAGGGGGAGAGAAGCTTTCTTT. This sequence encodes CASSYDRGREAFF.

The gene calls are TRBV9 and TRBJ2-2; 7 bases align to TRBD1. The CDR3 spans 14 residues. V was pared by 3 bases and J by 4 bases, with 3 bases of the junction left unmatched. CDR1 is SGDLS and CDR2 is YYNGEE in the germline V gene. CDR3 loop: CASSGNRGTGELFF. The CDR3 coding sequence is TGTGCCAGCAGCGGGAACAGGGGCACCGGGGAGCTGTTTTTT.

The CDR3 DNA reads TGTGCCAGTAGCCCTCCAAGGACAGGGGCCAACAATCAGCCCCAGCATTTT. This codes for CASSPPRTGANNQPQHF. The rearrangement uses TRBV19 and TRBJ1-5; 9 bases line up with TRBD1. Germline CDR1 reads LNHDA; CDR2 reads SQIVND (reference sequence). This CDR3 comprises 17 residues. J was trimmed by 3 bases and V by 6 bases; bases with no gene match: 12.

The chain links TRBV27 to TRBJ2-7; tentatively, D is TRBD2 (6 bases). The CDR3 covers 13 residues. CDR1 MNHEY and CDR2 SMNVEV come from the germline V gene (reference sequence). V lost 1 base to trimming and J lost 3 bases, with 7 bases between them. The CDR3 reads CASSLLGGYEQYF. In nucleotides, the CDR3 is TGTGCCAGCAGTTTATTGGGGGGCTACGAGCAGTACTTC.

The rearrangement joins TRBV15 to TRBJ2-7; 9 bases are a match to TRBD2. Germline CDR1 reads LNHNV; CDR2 reads YYDKDF (reference sequence). The CDR3 has 14 residues. Trimming cost V 5 bases and J 4 bases; bases outside gene matches: 6. As DNA, the CDR3 is TGTGCCACCAGCCAGCGGGGGGACCAGTACGAGCAGTACTTC. Encoded protein: CATSQRGDQYEQYF.

This clone was seen a single time. V is TRBV10-3 and J is TRBJ1-2, with 9 bases that match TRBD1. The V gene end was trimmed by 6 bases and the J gene end by 3 bases; junction bases not matched to a gene: 2. This CDR3 region has 13 residues. The germline CDR1 and CDR2 sequences are ENHRY and SYGVKD. The CDR3 is CAIRGDRDYGYTF. The DNA of the CDR3 is TGTGCCATCAGAGGGGACAGGGACTATGGCTACACCTTC.

This sequence joins TRBV15 and TRBJ1-2; D gene ambiguous. The CDR3 has 14 amino acids. Per germline, CDR1 LNHNV and CDR2 YYDKDF (reference sequence). Trimming took 0 bases from V and 2 from J, leaving 7 bases between them. For the CDR3, the DNA is TGTGCCACCAGCAGAGATCTAGGGAACTATGGCTACACCTTC. It translates to CATSRDLGNYGYTF.

This rearrangement joins TRBV28 to TRBJ1-6; TRBD1 matches at 7 bases. This CDR3 contains 15 residues. V was clipped by 5 bases and J by 7 bases; unmatched bases: 8. Germline CDR1 is MDHEN and CDR2 is SYDVKM. The CDR3 here is CASSQNRGNNSPLHF. The CDR3 nucleotides are TGTGCCAGCAGTCAGAACAGGGGAAACAATTCACCCCTCCACTTT.

The chain uses TRBV5-1 and TRBJ1-4, with D maybe TRBD1 (5 bases). This CDR3 spans 14 amino acids. The V and J ends lost 1 base and 6 bases respectively, with 10 bases between them. CDR1 is SGHRS, CDR2 YFSETQ, per germline. The CDR3 loop reads CASSLWGSDEKLFF. The CDR3 DNA follows: TGCGCCAGCAGCTTGTGGGGGTCAGATGAAAAACTGTTTTTT.

The chain is built from TRBV7-3 and TRBJ2-5; the D gene is possibly TRBD2 (7 bases). Germline V gene data show CDR1 as SGHTA and CDR2 as FQGTGA. This CDR3 comprises 14 residues. Trimming shortened V by 2 bases and J by 4 bases, and 11 bases separated the two germline ends. The CDR3 is CASSLGGAGETQYF. CDR3 nucleotide sequence: TGTGCCAGCAGCTTAGGGGGGGCCGGAGAGACCCAGTACTTC.

The J gene is TRBJ1-1, the V gene TRBV6-1, with D possibly matching TRBD1 (5 bases). V gave up 11 bases and J gave up 9 bases, with 19 bases separating them. This CDR3 is built from 12 residues. Germline assignment: CDR1 MNHNS and CDR2 SASEGT. This chain's CDR3 is CAPDRQGRKAFF. The CDR3 coding sequence is TGTGCCCCAGATCGGCAGGGCAGGAAAGCTTTCTTT.

The chain uses TRBV5-1 and TRBJ2-7, with D perhaps matching TRBD1 or TRBD2 (7 bases each). The CDR3 length is 15 residues. V lost 3 bases, J lost 0 bases, and 13 bases lay in between. Looked up from germline, CDR1 is SGHRS and CDR2 is YFSETQ. CDR3: CASSWEGASSYEQYF. The CDR3 DNA reads TGCGCCAGCAGCTGGGAGGGGGCCAGCTCCTACGAGCAGTACTTC.

V is TRBV13 and J is TRBJ2-2, with 8 bases lining up with TRBD2. Germline V gene sequence: CDR1 PRHDT, CDR2 FYEKMQ (reference sequence). J was trimmed by 7 bases and V by 5 bases; bases with no gene match: 6. The CDR3 contains 14 residues. The CDR3 protein is CASSPPLAGGELFF. CDR3 DNA: TGTGCCAGCAGCCCTCCTCTAGCGGGCGGGGAGCTGTTTTTT.